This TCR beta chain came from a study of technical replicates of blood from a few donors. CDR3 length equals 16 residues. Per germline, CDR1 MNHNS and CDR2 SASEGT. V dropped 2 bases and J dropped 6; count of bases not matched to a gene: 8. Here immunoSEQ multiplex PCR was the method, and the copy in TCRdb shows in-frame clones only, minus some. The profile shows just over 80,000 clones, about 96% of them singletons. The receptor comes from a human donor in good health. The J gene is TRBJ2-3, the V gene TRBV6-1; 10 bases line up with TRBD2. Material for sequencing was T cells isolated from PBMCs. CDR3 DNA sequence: TGTGCCAGCAGTGAAAGGCTAGCGGGAGCTAGGGATACGCAGTATTTT. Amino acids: CASSERLAGARDTQYF.